These 24 T cell receptor beta chains were sequenced from one sample in a study of blood T cell repertoires in COVID-19. Clones were sequenced by immunoSEQ multiplex PCR, and TCRdb holds only the in-frame ones, with some missing. The sample holds approximately 350,000 clones, about nine tenths seen once. The sequenced material came from peripheral blood. The receptors stem from a woman in her 70s with COVID-19, enrolled during active disease.

The rearrangement links TRBV30 to TRBJ1-1; D ambiguous. The germline V gene has CDR1 GTSNPN and CDR2 SVGIG (reference sequence). The length of the CDR3 is 11 residues. Written as DNA, the CDR3 is TGTATACTGAGGGTGGGCACTGAAGCTTTCTTT. This sequence encodes CILRVGTEAFF.

The chain couples TRBV6-1 to TRBJ1-2, with 12 bases matching TRBD1. J gave up 7 bases and V 4 bases, and 10 bases lay outside the gene matches. The CDR3 covers 16 residues. The germline V gene has CDR1 MNHNS and CDR2 SASEGT. The CDR3 DNA is TGTGCCAGCAGTGTCCTTCCGGGACAGGGGGCAAGTGGCTACACCTTC. This sequence encodes CASSVLPGQGASGYTF.

V gene TRBV6-6 combines with J gene TRBJ1-5; 9 bases are shared with TRBD1. The CDR3 has 15 amino acids. Germline V gene data show CDR1 as MNHNY and CDR2 as SVGAGI (reference sequence). After removal of 2 bases from V and 7 bases from J, the junction contained 6 bases not matched to a gene. The DNA of the CDR3 is TGTGCCAGCAGTTACATAACAGGGGGCGACCAGCCCCAGCATTTT. It is translated as CASSYITGGDQPQHF.

The V gene is TRBV19, the J gene TRBJ2-5, with a tentative D call TRBD2 (5 bases). CDR3 size: 13 residues. CDR1 and CDR2 from the germline V gene are LNHDA and SQIVND (reference sequence). V was clipped by 5 bases and J by 4 bases, with 11 bases between them. The CDR3 loop reads CASSGLASETQYF. The CDR3 DNA is TGTGCCAGTAGTGGTCTAGCTTCAGAGACCCAGTACTTC.

The V call is TRBV21-1, the J call TRBJ2-7; TRBD2 is the table's D call and was not checked against the DNA. TRBV21-1 corresponds to a pseudogene. CDR3 length: 12 residues. CDR3 region: CASNKTGYVQYF. In DNA, the CDR3 is TGTGCCAGCAACAAGACCGGGTACGTGCAGTACTTC.

This clone was found once. This chain links TRBV7-6 with TRBJ2-3; tentative D call: TRBD1 (6 bases). The length of the CDR3 is 12 residues. Between the trimmed V and J ends, which lost 3 bases and 7 bases, there was a span of 8 bases. Germline-derived CDR1 and CDR2 are SGHVS and FNYEAQ. This CDR3 reads CASSLQGNTQYF. The CDR3 coding sequence is TGTGCCAGCAGCTTGCAGGGGAATACGCAGTATTTT.

This clone has just a few counts. The chain has TRBV5-1 and TRBJ1-4, with unresolved D. The V gene's germline CDR1 is SGHRS and CDR2 YFSETQ. This CDR3 region has 13 residues. V dropped 2 bases and J dropped 11 bases, with 13 bases sitting between them. The chain's CDR3 is CASSFSGGRKLFF. CDR3 bases: TGCGCCAGCAGCTTTTCCGGAGGGAGGAAACTGTTTTTT.

The chain combines TRBV4-2 with TRBJ1-6, with TRBD1 matching over 8 bases. The junction had 4 bases not matched to a gene; V was cut back by 1 base and J by 8 bases. There are 15 residues in the CDR3. CDR1 and CDR2 from the germline V gene are LGHNA and YNFKEQ. The CDR3 spells CASSQGGQADSPLHF. The CDR3 nucleotides are TGTGCCAGCAGCCAAGGGGGACAGGCAGATTCACCCCTCCACTTT.

The chain employs TRBV2 and TRBJ1-2; no clear D gene. The germline gives CDR1 SNHLY, CDR2 FYNNEI. V was trimmed by 4 bases and J by 8 bases, leaving 14 bases between them. The CDR3 runs to 13 residues. As DNA, the CDR3 is TGTGCCAGCAGTGTTGTAGGCCCCGGGGGCTACACCTTC. Protein: CASSVVGPGGYTF.

The chain is built from TRBV15 and TRBJ1-2; TRBD1 matches 9 bases. The germline CDR1 and CDR2 sequences are LNHNV and YYDKDF (reference sequence). Unmatched junction bases numbered 10, after V lost 5 bases and J lost 3 bases. The CDR3 extends over 16 amino acids. Written as DNA, the CDR3 is TGTGCCACCAGCCAAGACAGGGGGACAGAATACTATGGCTACACCTTC. Amino acid sequence: CATSQDRGTEYYGYTF.

This clone has only a few counts. The genes are TRBV9 and TRBJ2-7; 11 nucleotides agree with TRBD1. Per the germline V gene, CDR1 is SGDLS and CDR2 is YYNGEE. The length of the CDR3 is 14 residues. With V trimmed by 3 bases and J by 6 bases, 5 bases remained unmatched. The CDR3 DNA reads as TGTGCCAGCAGCGCCTCCGGGACAGGGGGCGAGCAGTACTTC. Its translation: CASSASGTGGEQYF.

V and J are TRBV7-7 and TRBJ2-7; no clear D. CDR3 length equals 13 residues. With 3 bases removed from V and 2 bases from J, the gap between germline ends came to 8 bases. Germline V gives CDR1 SSHAT, CDR2 FNYEAQ (reference sequence). The CDR3 loop reads CASSFGLAYEQYF. The CDR3 region has the DNA TGTGCCAGCAGCTTTGGCCTGGCCTACGAGCAGTACTTC. Full variable domain (rest looked up from reference TRBV7-7 and TRBJ2-7): GAGVSQSPRYKVTKRGQDVTLRCDPISSHATLYWYQQALGQGPEFLTYFNYEAQPDKSGLPSDRFSAERPEGSISTLTIQRTEQRDSAMYRCASSFGLAYEQYFGPGTRLTVT.

The chain carries TRBV18 and TRBJ2-7; a weak D match, TRBD2 (6 bases). The CDR3 is 15 residues long. CDR1 and CDR2 (germline): KGHSH, LQKENI. Trimming stripped 5 bases from V and 5 bases from J, with 19 bases between. Here the CDR3 DNA reads TGTGCCAGCTCAACCGGGGGTAAGGGGCTGGACGAGCAGTACTTC. Protein sequence: CASSTGGKGLDEQYF. Drawing the rest from reference TRBV18 and TRBJ2-7, the complete variable domain is NAGVMQNPRHLVRRRGQEARLRCSPMKGHSHVYWYRQLPEEGLKFMVYLQKENIIDESGMPKERFSAEFPKEGPSILRIQQVVRGDSAAYFCASSTGGKGLDEQYFGPGTRLTVT.

The V gene is TRBV2, the J gene TRBJ1-1; 10 nucleotides agree with TRBD1. The CDR3 is made up of 14 amino acids. V lost 6 bases, J lost 4 bases, and 5 bases stayed unmatched. Germline V gives CDR1 SNHLY, CDR2 FYNNEI. Written as DNA, the CDR3 is TGTGCCAGCAGGGCCGGACAGGGGGTCACTGAAGCTTTCTTT. Protein: CASRAGQGVTEAFF.

The V gene is TRBV5-1, the J gene TRBJ1-1, with 8 positions matching TRBD1. Germline-derived CDR1 and CDR2 are SGHRS and YFSETQ. With 0 bases clipped from V and 6 bases from J, the junction kept 16 bases outside the gene matches. CDR3 length equals 18 residues. In DNA form, the CDR3 reads TGCGCCAGCAGCTTGGCCGGTCCCGGGACAGGAGGGTCGGCTGAAGCTTTCTTT. Its protein product is CASSLAGPGTGGSAEAFF.

This chain uses TRBV5-1 with TRBJ1-2; TRBD1 might be the D (5 bases). The V end was cut by 0 bases, the J end by 8 bases, with 11 bases between. The CDR3 totals 13 residues. The germline V gene has CDR1 SGHRS and CDR2 YFSETQ. The CDR3 bases are TGCGCCAGCAGCTTGGGACGGGGGAGCGGCTACACCTTC. It specifies CASSLGRGSGYTF.

The chain employs TRBV4-3 and TRBJ2-3, with TRBD2 matching 9 bases. The ends lost 6 bases at V and 1 base at J; junction bases unmatched: 20. Germline CDR1 reads LGHNA; CDR2 reads YSLEER. The CDR3 consists of 20 residues. CDR3: CASSTSVNSGGYPGTDTQYF. CDR3 in DNA: TGCGCCAGCAGTACCTCAGTTAATAGCGGGGGATACCCGGGCACAGATACGCAGTATTTT.

This chain links TRBV18 with TRBJ1-1; D is uncertain. CDR3 length: 11 residues. The germline CDR1 and CDR2 sequences are KGHSH and LQKENI. Trimming took 2 bases from V and 8 from J, leaving 6 bases between them. CDR3 DNA sequence: TGTGCCAGCTCACCAGAACGGGAAGCTTTCTTT. Protein: CASSPEREAFF.

This clone was observed at least ten times. The J gene is TRBJ2-2, the V gene TRBV5-1, with D unresolved. Germline CDR1 SGHRS, CDR2 YFSETQ. The length of the CDR3 is 13 residues. Between the trimmed V and J ends, which lost 5 bases and 1 base, there was a span of 6 bases. CDR3 in amino acids: CASSTRNTGELFF. The DNA of the CDR3 is TGCGCCAGCAGTACCAGGAACACCGGGGAGCTGTTTTTT.

The chain has TRBV10-3 and TRBJ1-1; D is possibly TRBD1 (5 bases). Deletions cut 0 bases from V and 1 base from J, with 18 bases between. From germline, CDR1 is ENHRY and CDR2 SYGVKD. The CDR3 runs 18 residues. CDR3 protein: CAISESAGKRGTNTEAFF. CDR3 sequence (DNA): TGTGCCATCAGTGAGTCGGCGGGAAAGAGGGGAACGAACACTGAAGCTTTCTTT.

The chain couples TRBV19 to TRBJ1-1; D uncertain. The V gene lost 8 bases and the J gene lost 4 bases, with 14 bases spanning the gap. There are 13 residues in the CDR3. Germline V lookup: CDR1 LNHDA, CDR2 SQIVND (reference sequence). The CDR3 nucleotides are TGTGCCAGTTCCGTCCCGGGAGGCACTGAAGCTTTCTTT. This translates into CASSVPGGTEAFF.

This sequence joins TRBV5-3 and TRBJ1-4, with D possibly being TRBD1 (5 bases). TRBV5-3 is marked as an open reading frame, function uncertain. The V and J ends lost 3 bases and 6 bases respectively, with 18 bases between them. This CDR3 has 16 amino acids. CDR3 DNA: TGTGCCAGAAGCTGTGGGGTCAAAGGGGCGTATGAAAAACTGTTTTTT. Encoded protein: CARSCGVKGAYEKLFF.

The CDR3 here is CATSDRGQGSGEQFF. In DNA form, the CDR3 reads TGTGCCACCAGTGACCGGGGACAGGGGAGTGGTGAGCAGTTCTTC. The chain links TRBV24-1 to TRBJ2-1; TRBD1 aligns across 10 bases. The V gene's germline CDR1 is KGHDR and CDR2 SFDVKD. The CDR3 is 15 residues long. V gave up 4 bases and J gave up 9 bases; unmatched junction bases: 8.

This clone has just one count. CDR3 coding DNA: TGTGCCAGCAGTTTCAAACAGGGGGGCAATCAGCCCCAGCATTTT. Protein product: CASSFKQGGNQPQHF. This sequence joins TRBV27 and TRBJ1-5; TRBD1 aligns across 8 bases. This CDR3 is built from 15 residues. V dropped 3 bases and J dropped 2; count of bases not matched to a gene: 3. The germline CDR1 and CDR2 sequences are MNHEY and SMNVEV (reference sequence).